This is a list of T cell receptor beta chains from one sample in a study of CD4+ T cells in melanoma. Only in-frame clones appear in the TCRdb table, and some are missing; sequencing was by immunoSEQ multiplex PCR. Here the sample spans several thousand clones, around 60% being singletons. Sequenced material: cells from a culture (not recorded whether cultured in vitro). The receptors shown here come from a human donor with melanoma. The CDR3 runs from the conserved cysteine through the conserved F or W. The order of the fields is V gene, D gene, J gene, clone size, CDR3 protein, CDR3 DNA. A D gene is named only where the DNA matches it firmly. Clone size is given for some rows only: seen once, a few or many times, or a class if the clone is expanded.

V gene: TRBV5-4
D gene: TRBD1
J gene: TRBJ1-6
clone size: NA
CDR3 protein: CASSPDRARSPLHF
CDR3 DNA: TGTGCCAGCAGCCCGGACAGGGCGAGGTCACCCCTCCACTTT

V gene: TRBV19
D gene: NA
J gene: TRBJ2-2
clone size: NA
CDR3 protein: CASRVAEHTGELFF
CDR3 DNA: TGTGCCAGTAGGGTAGCGGAACATACCGGGGAGCTGTTTTTT

V gene: TRBV19
D gene: TRBD1
J gene: TRBJ1-5
clone size: NA
CDR3 protein: CASSIDIVGQGLSNQPQHF
CDR3 DNA: TGTGCCAGTAGTATAGATATCGTGGGACAGGGTTTAAGCAATCAGCCCCAGCATTTT

V gene: TRBV5-6
D gene: NA
J gene: TRBJ1-2
clone size: NA
CDR3 protein: CASSSDLDMNYGYTF
CDR3 DNA: TGTGCCAGCAGCTCCGATCTTGACATGAACTATGGCTACACCTTC

V gene: TRBV30
D gene: NA
J gene: TRBJ1-1
clone size: NA
CDR3 protein: CAWSRDLNTEAFF
CDR3 DNA: TGTGCCTGGAGTAGGGACTTGAACACTGAAGCTTTCTTT

V gene: TRBV27
D gene: NA
J gene: TRBJ2-1
clone size: NA
CDR3 protein: CASSFQGGEQFF
CDR3 DNA: TGTGCCAGCAGTTTTCAGGGCGGCGAGCAGTTCTTC

V gene: TRBV11-2
D gene: TRBD2
J gene: TRBJ2-7
clone size: NA
CDR3 protein: CASSFSGGSYEQYF
CDR3 DNA: TGTGCCAGCAGCTTTAGCGGGGGGTCCTACGAGCAGTACTTC

V gene: TRBV5-4
D gene: NA
J gene: TRBJ2-7
clone size: medium-sized
CDR3 protein: CASSPGTSLYEQYF
CDR3 DNA: TGTGCCAGCAGTCCCGGGACAAGTCTTTACGAGCAGTACTTC

V gene: TRBV5-3
D gene: NA
J gene: TRBJ1-5
clone size: NA
CDR3 protein: CASSPGAAYNQPQHF
CDR3 DNA: TGTGCCAGCAGCCCGGGAGCAGCCTACAATCAGCCCCAGCATTTT

V gene: TRBV7-2
D gene: NA
J gene: TRBJ1-4
clone size: NA
CDR3 protein: CASSLYPQGATNEKLFF
CDR3 DNA: TGTGCCAGCAGCTTATATCCTCAAGGCGCAACTAATGAAAAACTGTTTTTT

V gene: TRBV7-3
D gene: TRBD2
J gene: TRBJ2-5
clone size: NA
CDR3 protein: CAIGGGYQETQYF
CDR3 DNA: TGTGCCATCGGGGGGGGGTACCAAGAGACCCAGTACTTC